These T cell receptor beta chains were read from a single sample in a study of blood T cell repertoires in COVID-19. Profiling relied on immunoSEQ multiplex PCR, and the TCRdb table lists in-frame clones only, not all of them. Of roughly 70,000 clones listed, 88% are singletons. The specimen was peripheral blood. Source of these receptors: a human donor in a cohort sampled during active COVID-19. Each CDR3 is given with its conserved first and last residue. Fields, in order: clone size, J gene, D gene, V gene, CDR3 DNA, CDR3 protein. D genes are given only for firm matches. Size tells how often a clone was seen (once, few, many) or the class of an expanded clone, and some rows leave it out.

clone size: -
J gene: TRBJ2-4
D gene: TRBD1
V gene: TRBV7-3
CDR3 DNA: TGTGCCAGCAGGCCTCCCGGGACAGCGAAAAACATTCAGTACTTC
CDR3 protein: CASRPPGTAKNIQYF

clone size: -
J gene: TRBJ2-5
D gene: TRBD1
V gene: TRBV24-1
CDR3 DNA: TGTGCCACCAGTGATACCTCGACAGGGATGGAGACCCAGTACTTC
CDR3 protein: CATSDTSTGMETQYF

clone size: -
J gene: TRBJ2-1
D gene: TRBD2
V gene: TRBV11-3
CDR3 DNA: TGTGCCAGCAGCTTAGATCCCCCCGGACTAGCGGGAGGATCATACAATGAGCAGTTCTTC
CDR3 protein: CASSLDPPGLAGGSYNEQFF

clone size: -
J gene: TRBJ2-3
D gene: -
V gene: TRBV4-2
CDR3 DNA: TGTGCCAGCAGCCAAGATCGGTCTAGGACTAGCACAGATACGCAGTATTTT
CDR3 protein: CASSQDRSRTSTDTQYF

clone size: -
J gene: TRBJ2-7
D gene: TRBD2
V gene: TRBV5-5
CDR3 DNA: TGTGCCAGCAGCTTGGGGACTAGCGGTTACGAGCAGTACTTC
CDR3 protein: CASSLGTSGYEQYF

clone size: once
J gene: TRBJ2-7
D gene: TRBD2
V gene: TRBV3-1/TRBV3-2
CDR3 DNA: TGTGCCAGCAGCCAAGATCTATCGCGGGAGGTTCACTCCTACGAGCAGTACTTC
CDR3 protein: CASSQDLSREVHSYEQYF

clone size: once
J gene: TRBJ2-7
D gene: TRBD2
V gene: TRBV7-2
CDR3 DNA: TGTGCCAGCAGCTTTCTAGCGGGAGTGAACGAGCAGTACTTC
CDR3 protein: CASSFLAGVNEQYF

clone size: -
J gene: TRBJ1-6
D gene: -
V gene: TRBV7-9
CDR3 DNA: TGTGCCAGCAGCTCCGGCGGGGGGACCGGGGATTCACCCCTCCACTTT
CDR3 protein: CASSSGGGTGDSPLHF

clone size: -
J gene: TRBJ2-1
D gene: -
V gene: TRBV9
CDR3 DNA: TGTGCCAGCAGCGTAGCTGTTGGGGGCGCCTACAATGAGCAGTTCTTC
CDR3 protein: CASSVAVGGAYNEQFF

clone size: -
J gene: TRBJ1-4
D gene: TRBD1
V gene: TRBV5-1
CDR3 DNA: TGCGCCAGCACGGAGGGGGCATCTAATGAAAAACTGTTTTTT
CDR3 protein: CASTEGASNEKLFF

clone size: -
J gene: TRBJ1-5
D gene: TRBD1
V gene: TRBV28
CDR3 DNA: TGTGCCAGCAGCCAGGACAGGGGAGAAAATCAGCCCCAGCATTTT
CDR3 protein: CASSQDRGENQPQHF

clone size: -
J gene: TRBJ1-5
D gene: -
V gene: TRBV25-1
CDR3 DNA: TGTGCCAGCAGTGAATCCTTAACAGGAGATCAGCCCCAGCATTTT
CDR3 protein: CASSESLTGDQPQHF

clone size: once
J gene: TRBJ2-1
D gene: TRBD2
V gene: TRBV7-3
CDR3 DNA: TGTGCCAGCAGCTTAATGCCTAGCGGGAACGGTCCCCAGTTCTTC
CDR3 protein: CASSLMPSGNGPQFF

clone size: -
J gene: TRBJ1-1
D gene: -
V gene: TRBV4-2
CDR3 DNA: TGTGCCAGCAGCCAGAGAGTCCTGGACACTGAAGCTTTCTTT
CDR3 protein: CASSQRVLDTEAFF

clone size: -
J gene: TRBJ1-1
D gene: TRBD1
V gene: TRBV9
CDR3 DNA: TGTGCCAGCAGCGCCAAACAGGGGGCTGGGACTGAAGCTTTCTTT
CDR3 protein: CASSAKQGAGTEAFF

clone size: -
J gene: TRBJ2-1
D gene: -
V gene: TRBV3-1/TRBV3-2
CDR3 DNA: TGTGCCAGCAGCCAAGCCCGGAGCAATGAGCAGTTCTTC
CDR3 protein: CASSQARSNEQFF

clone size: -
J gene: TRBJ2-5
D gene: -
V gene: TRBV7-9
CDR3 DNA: TGTGCCAGCAGAAGACAGCCGCGGGAGACCCAGTACTTC
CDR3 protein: CASRRQPRETQYF

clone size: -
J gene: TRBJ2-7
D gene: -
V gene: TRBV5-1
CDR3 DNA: TGCGCCAGTTCCTCGGGGGGCAACTCCTACGAGCAGTACTTC
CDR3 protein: CASSSGGNSYEQYF

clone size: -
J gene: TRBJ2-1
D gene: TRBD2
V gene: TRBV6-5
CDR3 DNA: TGTGCCAGCAGAGGGACTAGGGGAAACAATGAGCAGTTCTTC
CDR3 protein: CASRGTRGNNEQFF

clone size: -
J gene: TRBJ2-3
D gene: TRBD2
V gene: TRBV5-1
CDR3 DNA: TGCGCCAGCAGCTCGGGACTAGCGGGGATCACAGATACGCAGTATTTT
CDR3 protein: CASSSGLAGITDTQYF

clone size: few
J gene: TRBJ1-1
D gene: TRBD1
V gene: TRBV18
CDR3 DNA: TGTGCCAGCTCACCGGGACAGGGAAACACTGAAGCTTTCTTT
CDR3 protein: CASSPGQGNTEAFF

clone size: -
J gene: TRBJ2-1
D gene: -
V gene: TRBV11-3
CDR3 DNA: TGTGCCAGCAGCTTAGGGGCGAGCTCCTACAATGAGCAGTTCTTC
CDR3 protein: CASSLGASSYNEQFF

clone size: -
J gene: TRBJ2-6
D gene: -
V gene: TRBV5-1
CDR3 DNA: TGCGCCAGCAGCTCCCGACAGATCTCTGGGGCCAACGTCCTGACTTTC
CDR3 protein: CASSSRQISGANVLTF

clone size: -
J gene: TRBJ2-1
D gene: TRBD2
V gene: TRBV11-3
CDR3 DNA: TGTGCCAGCAGCGCACCCGGGCGGGAGAAAGGCAATGAGCAGTTCTTC
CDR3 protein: CASSAPGREKGNEQFF

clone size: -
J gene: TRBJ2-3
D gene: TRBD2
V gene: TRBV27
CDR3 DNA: TGTGCCAGCAGTTTTGGAGGGACTAGCGGGAGGGCTAAGGTAGATACGCAGTATTTT
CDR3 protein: CASSFGGTSGRAKVDTQYF

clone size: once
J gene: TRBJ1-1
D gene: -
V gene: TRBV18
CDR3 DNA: TGTGCCAGCTCACCAAGAGGGATCACTGAAGCTTTCTTT
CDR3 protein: CASSPRGITEAFF

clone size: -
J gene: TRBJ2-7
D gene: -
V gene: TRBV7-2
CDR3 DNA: TGTGCCAGCAGCAGGGGTAGGGGCTACCCCTACGAGCAGTACTTC
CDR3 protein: CASSRGRGYPYEQYF

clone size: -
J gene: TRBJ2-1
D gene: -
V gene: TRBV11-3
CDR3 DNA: TGTGCCAGCAGCTTAGGTAGCCTTGAGCAGTTCTTC
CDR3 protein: CASSLGSLEQFF

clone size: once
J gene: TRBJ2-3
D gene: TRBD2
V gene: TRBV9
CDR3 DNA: TGTGCCAGCAGCGTAGTGGCGGGAGCCACAGATACGCAGTATTTT
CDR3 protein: CASSVVAGATDTQYF

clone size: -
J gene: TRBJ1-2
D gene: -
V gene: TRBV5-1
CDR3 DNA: TGCGCCAGCAGTAGAGAATGGGGGCAGGACTATGGCTACACCTTC
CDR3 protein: CASSREWGQDYGYTF

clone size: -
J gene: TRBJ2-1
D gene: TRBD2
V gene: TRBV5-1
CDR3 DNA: TGCGCCAGCAGCTCCGGGACTAGCGGAAACAATGAGCAGTTCTTC
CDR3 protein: CASSSGTSGNNEQFF

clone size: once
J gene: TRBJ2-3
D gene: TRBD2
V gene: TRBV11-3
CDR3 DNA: TGTGCCAGCAGCTTATCGGGAGGAGCAGATACGCAGTATTTT
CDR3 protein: CASSLSGGADTQYF

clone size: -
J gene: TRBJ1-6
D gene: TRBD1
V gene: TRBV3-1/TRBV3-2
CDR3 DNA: TGTGCCATCTCACAGGGGGGATCACCCCTCCACTTT
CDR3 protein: CAISQGGSPLHF

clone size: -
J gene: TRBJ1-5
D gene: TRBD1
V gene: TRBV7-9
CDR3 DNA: TGTGCCAGCAGCGGACAGGGAGGCCAGCCCCAGCATTTT
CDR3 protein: CASSGQGGQPQHF

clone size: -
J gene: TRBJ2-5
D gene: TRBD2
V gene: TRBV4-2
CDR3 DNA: TGTGCCAGCAGCCAAGCACTAGCGGGAGCAAAAGAGACCCAGTACTTC
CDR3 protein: CASSQALAGAKETQYF

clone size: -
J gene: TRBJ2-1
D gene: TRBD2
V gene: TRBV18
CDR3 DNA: TGTGCCAGCTCACCGGGACTAGCGGGGTTCAATGAGCAGTTCTTC
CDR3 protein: CASSPGLAGFNEQFF

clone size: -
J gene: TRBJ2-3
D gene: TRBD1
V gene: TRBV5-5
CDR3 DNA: TGTGCCAGCAGCTTGAGGGGTCGACAGGGTCAAAGAGATACGCAGTATTTT
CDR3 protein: CASSLRGRQGQRDTQYF

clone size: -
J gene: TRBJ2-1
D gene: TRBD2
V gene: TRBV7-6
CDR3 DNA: TGTGCCAGCAGCTTTGGCGATAGCGGGTACAATGAGCAGTTCTTC
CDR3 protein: CASSFGDSGYNEQFF